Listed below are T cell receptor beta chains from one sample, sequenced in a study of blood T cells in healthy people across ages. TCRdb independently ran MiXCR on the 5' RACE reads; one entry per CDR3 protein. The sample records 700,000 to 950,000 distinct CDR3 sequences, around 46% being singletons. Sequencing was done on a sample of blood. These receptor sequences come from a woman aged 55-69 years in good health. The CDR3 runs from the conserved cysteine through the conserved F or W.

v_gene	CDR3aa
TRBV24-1	CATSDLRTGQIQETQYF
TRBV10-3	CAISEGSEAFF
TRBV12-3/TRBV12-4	CVSSFQGLGSEQYF
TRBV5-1	CASSPGLPNYGYTF
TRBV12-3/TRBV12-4	CASNDGYNEQFF
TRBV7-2	CASSLRALSYNEQFF
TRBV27	CASSTRLADKSYEQYF
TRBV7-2	CASSLLGGSPTDTQYF
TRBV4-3	CASSQEPSGSGVDEQFF
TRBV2	CATTRTGDYGYTF
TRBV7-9	CASMGGTDTQYF
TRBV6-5	CASSYPSLGGKPASGANVLTF
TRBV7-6	CANSKLDSPSTEAFF
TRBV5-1	CASSWRAVDEQFF
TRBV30	CACWTGTGGYTEAFF
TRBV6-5	CASRGSNEKLFF
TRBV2	CASRDRGSSGANVLTF
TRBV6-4	CASSGQRDSPLHF
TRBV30	CAWSVGALLNYGYTF
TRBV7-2	CASSLAPGGFTEAFF
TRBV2	CASRPDTGVNTEAFF
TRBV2	CASSEFLAGGSDTQYF
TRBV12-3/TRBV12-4	CASSSAGQGRGYTF
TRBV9	CASSVNGGAYNEQYF
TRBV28	CASSLTSGLQETQYF
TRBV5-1	CASRVEGGRGYGYTF
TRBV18	CASSPPSVTYGYTF
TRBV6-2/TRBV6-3	CASSYSRSGVYNEQFF
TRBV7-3	CASSATGDSGRFF
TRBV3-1	CASSQAGIQGALHF
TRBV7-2	CASSYGGWGAESSNQPQHF
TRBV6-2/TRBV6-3	CASTNRDRGFNQPQHF
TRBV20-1	CSARGADIQYF
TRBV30	CAWSSLEKLFF
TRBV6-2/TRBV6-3	CASSSGTVRAETQYF
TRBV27	CASSLSIASGVYEQYF
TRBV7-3	CASSLKTGEGVDTQYF
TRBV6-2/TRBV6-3	CASSYVTLNEQFF
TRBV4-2	CASSQVLRLDIQYF
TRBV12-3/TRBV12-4	CASSMTRGRADMQYF
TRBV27	CASSLGPSGSGSTDTQYF
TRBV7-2	CASSLRVTPLYF
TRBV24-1	CATSDGTRNEKLFF
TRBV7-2	CASSPPSSHEQYF
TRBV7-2	CASSLSREFIYNEQFF
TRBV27	CASSFLTDTQYF
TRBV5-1	CASSPEDTDTQYF
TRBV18	CASSPLSTDTQYF
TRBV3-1	CASSLGINNSPLHF
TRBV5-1	CASSWDINQPQHF
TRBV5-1	CASSSTGNAYEQYF
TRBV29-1	CSVHFPKGPDEQYF
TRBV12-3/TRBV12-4	CASRSTSDNEQFF
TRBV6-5	CASSYSAVGGYGANVLTF
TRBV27	CASSFERGPNNEQYF